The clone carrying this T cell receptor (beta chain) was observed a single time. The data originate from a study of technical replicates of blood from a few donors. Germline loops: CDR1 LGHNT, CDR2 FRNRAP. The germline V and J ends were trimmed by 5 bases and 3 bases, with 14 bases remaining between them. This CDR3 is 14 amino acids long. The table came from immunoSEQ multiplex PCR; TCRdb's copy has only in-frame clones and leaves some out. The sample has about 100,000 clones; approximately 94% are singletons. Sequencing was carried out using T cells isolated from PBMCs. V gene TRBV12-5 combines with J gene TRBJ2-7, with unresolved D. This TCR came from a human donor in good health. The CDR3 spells CASGPGGVGYEQYF. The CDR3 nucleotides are TGTGCTAGTGGTCCCGGCGGCGTCGGCTACGAGCAGTACTTC.